The entry that follows covers one T cell receptor (beta chain) sequence. Antigen unknown. The record originates from a study of blood T cells in healthy people across ages. Each sample used at least 7 million PBMCs. Findings of the study overall: The study lacked donor CMV status, which possibly confounded expanded clonotype changes. Long-lived and aged donors differed, with more naive CD4+ cells and higher diversity in the long-lived.

CDR1 and CDR2 (germline): MGHDK, SYGVNS. Trimming cost V 0 bases and J 5 bases; bases outside gene matches: 2. The CDR3 contains 14 residues. The second PCR ran about 6 to 12 cycles with a sample-barcoded 5' primer and J-beta primers. TCRdb re-called the 5' RACE reads through MiXCR, storing one row per CDR3 protein. The sample carries about 650,000 distinct CDR3 sequences, 40% to 65% recorded once. The sequence derives from a woman aged 80 or older in good health. The sample taken for sequencing was blood. This chain uses TRBV25-1 with TRBJ2-5; 8 bases match TRBD1. For the CDR3, the DNA is TGTGCCAGCAGTGAATATACAGGGGGGGAGACCCAGTACTTC. Amino acid sequence: CASSEYTGGETQYF.